The clone carrying this T cell receptor beta chain occurred many times. Antigen: not known. Using unique molecular identifiers, the investigators prepared the TCRbeta library. MiXCR, applied by TCRdb to the PCR reads, yields one record per CDR3 protein. The table includes under 300,000 distinct CDR3 sequences, around 10% detected once. CDR3 length: 11 residues. The V and J ends lost 6 bases and 9 bases respectively, with 9 bases between them. This record comes from a study of T-cell reconstitution after alpha-beta-depleted transplantation in children. The study's findings and limits: Alpha-beta T cells about two months after transplant reportedly derived from several hundred expanded graft clones. T cells produced anew were the main source of T-cell counts and diversity one year after transplant. Surviving thymic progenitors and recipient T cells were the source of high TCRbeta diversity at day 60 in some patients.

V and J are TRBV12-3 or TRBV12-4 and TRBJ2-1; no firm D call. Here the sequenced sample was peripheral blood, taken 180 days after TCRalphabeta/CD19-depleted stem cell transplant. The sequence was obtained from a male patient under 10 years old who had a stem cell transplant for chronic granulomatous disease, so the T cells may come from the graft donor. The DNA for the CDR3 is TGTGCCAGCAGCACCACCCGTGAGCAGTTCTTC. Amino acids: CASSTTREQFF.